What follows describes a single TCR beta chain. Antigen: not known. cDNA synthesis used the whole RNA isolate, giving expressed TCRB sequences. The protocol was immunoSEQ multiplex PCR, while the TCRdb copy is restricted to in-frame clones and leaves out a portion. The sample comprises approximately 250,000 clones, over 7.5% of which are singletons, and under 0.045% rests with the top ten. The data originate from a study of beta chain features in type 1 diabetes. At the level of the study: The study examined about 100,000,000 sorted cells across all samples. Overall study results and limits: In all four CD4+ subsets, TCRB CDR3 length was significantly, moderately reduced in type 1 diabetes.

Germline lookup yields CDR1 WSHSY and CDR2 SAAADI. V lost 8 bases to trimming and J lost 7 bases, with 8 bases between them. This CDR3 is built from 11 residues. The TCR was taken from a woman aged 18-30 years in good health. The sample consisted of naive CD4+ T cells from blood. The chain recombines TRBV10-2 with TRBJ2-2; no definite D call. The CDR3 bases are TGCGCCAGCTCCTTAGACGGGGAGCTGTTTTTT. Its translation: CASSLDGELFF.